Described below is a single TCR beta chain sequence and its context. These data are taken from a study of OX40 agonist ivuxolimab in advanced cancers. Study-wide context: Eligibility rules accepted prior anti-PD-1, anti-PD-L1 or anti-CTLA-4 therapy, and around 43% had some.

Clones were sequenced by immunoSEQ multiplex PCR, and TCRdb holds only the in-frame ones, with some missing. Of more than 65,000 clones detected, roughly 90% appear once; the ten largest clones hold roughly 9%. The CDR3 covers 13 residues. V was trimmed by 4 bases and J by 5 bases, leaving 9 bases between them. CDR1 and CDR2 from the germline V gene are SNHLY and FYNNEI. This sequence originates from an adult with an advanced solid tumor such as melanoma, head and neck, liver or kidney cancer. The genes are TRBV2 and TRBJ2-1; tentative D call: TRBD2 (6 bases). Specimen: CD4+ or CD8+ T cells sorted from blood, collected in a trial of the OX40 agonist ivuxolimab. Here the CDR3 DNA reads TGTGCCAGCAGTGCCCCTAGCGACAATGAGCAGTTCTTC. As protein: CASSAPSDNEQFF.